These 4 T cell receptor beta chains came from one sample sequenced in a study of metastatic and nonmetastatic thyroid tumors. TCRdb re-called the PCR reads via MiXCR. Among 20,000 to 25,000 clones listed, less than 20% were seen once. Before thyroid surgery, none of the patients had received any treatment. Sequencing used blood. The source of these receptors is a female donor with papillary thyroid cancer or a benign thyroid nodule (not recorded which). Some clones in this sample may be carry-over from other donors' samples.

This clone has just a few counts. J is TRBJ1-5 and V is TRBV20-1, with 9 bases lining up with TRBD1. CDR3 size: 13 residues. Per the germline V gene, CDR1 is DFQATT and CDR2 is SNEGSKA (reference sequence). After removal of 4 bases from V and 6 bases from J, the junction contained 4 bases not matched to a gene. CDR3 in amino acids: CSAIQTGGQPQHF. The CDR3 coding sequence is TGCAGTGCTATCCAGACAGGGGGTCAGCCCCAGCATTTT.

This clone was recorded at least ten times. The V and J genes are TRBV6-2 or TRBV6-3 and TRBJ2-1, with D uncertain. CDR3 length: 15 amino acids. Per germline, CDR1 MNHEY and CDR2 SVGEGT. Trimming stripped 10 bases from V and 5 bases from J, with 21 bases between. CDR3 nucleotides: TGTGCCATCAACGGCGCTGGCGCCGAAAACAATGAGCAGTTCTTC. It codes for CAINGAGAENNEQFF.

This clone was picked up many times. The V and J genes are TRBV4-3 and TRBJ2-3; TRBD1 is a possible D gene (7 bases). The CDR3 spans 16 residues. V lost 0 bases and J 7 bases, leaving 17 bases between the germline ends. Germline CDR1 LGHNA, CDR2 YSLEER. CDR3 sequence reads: CASSQDKGQGGNTQYF. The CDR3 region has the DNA TGCGCCAGCAGCCAAGATAAGGGCCAGGGGGGAAATACGCAGTATTTT.

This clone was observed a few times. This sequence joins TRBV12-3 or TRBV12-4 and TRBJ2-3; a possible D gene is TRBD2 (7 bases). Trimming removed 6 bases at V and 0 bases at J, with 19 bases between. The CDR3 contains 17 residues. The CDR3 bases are TGTGCCAGCAGCACGGCGTGGGAGGGGGTGAGCACAGATACGCAGTATTTT. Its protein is CASSTAWEGVSTDTQYF.